This T cell receptor beta chain is from a study of control samples from healthy donors and cancer patients. TCRdb's copy holds only in-frame clones and misses some; the assay was immunoSEQ multiplex PCR. The sample consists of 120,000 or so clones, 80% to 95% of them appearing once. Trimming took off 3 bases at V and 3 bases at J, with 8 bases between the two ends. The germline V gene encodes CDR1 KGHSH and CDR2 LQKENI. The CDR3 contains 13 residues. The sequenced material came from PBMCs. V usage is TRBV18 and J usage is TRBJ1-1; D ambiguous. This receptor was obtained from a man older than 75 with head and neck cancer. The CDR3 sequence is CASSPSIDTEAFF. CDR3 sequence (DNA): TGTGCCAGCTCACCCTCTATCGACACTGAAGCTTTCTTT.